The present TCR beta chain was sequenced within a study of regulatory and conventional T cells in RAG deficiency. Findings and limits, study-wide: Shorter CDR3s in all patient subsets; >75% Treg-Tconv overlap in Omenn. Sorted Omenn CD25-high CD127-low cells may not be bona fide Tregs.

As to this clone: The antigen is not known.

Blood CD4+ CD25-low CD127-high conventional T cells supplied the genomic DNA template. V trimming: 5 bases; J trimming: 2 bases; junction bases outside the gene matches: 6. The V gene's germline CDR1 is KGHSH and CDR2 LQKENI. The CDR3 contains 14 residues. Profiling relied on immunoSEQ multiplex PCR, and the TCRdb table lists in-frame clones only, not all of them. The sample has over 45,000 clones, 85% to 90% seen once. This same sample was also taken into another study, of regulatory T cells. That study adds: Primers: 52 TRBV forward and 13 TRBJ reverse.

This chain joins TRBV18 and TRBJ2-7; 7 bases line up with TRBD1. This sequence originates from a human donor in good health. The sequenced sample was CD4+ effector T cells sorted from blood. CDR3 sequence reads: CASSSAGGTYEQYF. The CDR3 DNA reads TGTGCCAGCTCATCAGCAGGGGGAACCTACGAGCAGTACTTC.